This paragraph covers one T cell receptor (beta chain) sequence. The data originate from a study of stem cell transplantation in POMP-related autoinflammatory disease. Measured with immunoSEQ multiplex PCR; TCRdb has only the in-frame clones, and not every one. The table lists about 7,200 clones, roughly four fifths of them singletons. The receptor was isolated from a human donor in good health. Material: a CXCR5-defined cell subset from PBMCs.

The CDR3 sequence: CASSLGVPGGFGADTQYF. DNA for the CDR3: TGCGCCAGCAGCTTAGGGGTTCCGGGGGGGTTCGGAGCAGATACGCAGTATTTT. The genes are TRBV5-1 and TRBJ2-3; 8 bases map to TRBD2. J was trimmed by 4 bases and V by 2 bases; bases with no gene match: 15. Germline V gene lookup returns CDR1 SGHRS and CDR2 YFSETQ. This CDR3 has 18 residues.